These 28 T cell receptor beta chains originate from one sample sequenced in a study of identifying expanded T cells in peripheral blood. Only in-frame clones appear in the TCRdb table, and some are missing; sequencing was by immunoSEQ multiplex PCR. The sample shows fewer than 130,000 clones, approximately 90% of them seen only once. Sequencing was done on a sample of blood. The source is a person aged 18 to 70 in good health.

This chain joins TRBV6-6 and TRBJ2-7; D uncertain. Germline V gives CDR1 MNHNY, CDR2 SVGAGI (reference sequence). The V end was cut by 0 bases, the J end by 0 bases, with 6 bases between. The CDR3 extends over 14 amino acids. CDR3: CASSYSLSSYEQYF. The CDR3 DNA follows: TGTGCCAGCAGTTACTCCCTCAGCTCCTACGAGCAGTACTTC.

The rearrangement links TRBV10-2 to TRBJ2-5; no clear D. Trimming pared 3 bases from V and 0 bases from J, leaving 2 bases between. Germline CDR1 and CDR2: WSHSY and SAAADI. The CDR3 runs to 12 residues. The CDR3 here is CASSDYQETQYF. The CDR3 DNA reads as TGCGCCAGCAGTGACTACCAAGAGACCCAGTACTTC.

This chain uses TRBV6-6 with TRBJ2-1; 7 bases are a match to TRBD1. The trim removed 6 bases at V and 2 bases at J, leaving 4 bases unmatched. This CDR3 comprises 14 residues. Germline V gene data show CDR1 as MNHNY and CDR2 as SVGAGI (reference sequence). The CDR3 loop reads CASSGQATYNEQFF. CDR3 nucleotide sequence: TGTGCCAGCAGCGGACAGGCAACCTACAATGAGCAGTTCTTC.

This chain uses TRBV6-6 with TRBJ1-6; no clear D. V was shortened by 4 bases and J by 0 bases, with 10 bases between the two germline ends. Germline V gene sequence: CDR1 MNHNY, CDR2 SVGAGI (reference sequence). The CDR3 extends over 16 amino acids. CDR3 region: CASSSGRSSYNSPLHF. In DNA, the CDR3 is TGTGCCAGCAGTTCGGGCAGGAGCTCCTATAATTCACCCCTCCACTTT.

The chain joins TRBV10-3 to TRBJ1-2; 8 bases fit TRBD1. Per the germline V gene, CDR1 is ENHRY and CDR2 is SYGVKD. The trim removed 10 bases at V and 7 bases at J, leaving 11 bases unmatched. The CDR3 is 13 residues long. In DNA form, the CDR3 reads TGTGCCACCAGGGAGGGACAGGAGGTTGGCTACACCTTC. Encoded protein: CATREGQEVGYTF.

The CDR3 sequence is CASSLRDRFMNTEAFF. The CDR3 bases are TGTGCCAGCAGCTTACGGGACAGGTTCATGAACACTGAAGCTTTCTTT. The chain links TRBV7-8 to TRBJ1-1; 8 positions match TRBD1. V was clipped by 2 bases and J by 0 bases; unmatched bases: 5. This CDR3 comprises 16 residues. Per germline, CDR1 SGHVS and CDR2 FQNEAQ. Complete variable domain (other parts from reference TRBV7-8 and TRBJ1-1): GAGVSQSPRYKVAKRGQDVALRCDPISGHVSLFWYQQALGQGPEFLTYFQNEAQLDKSGLPSDRFFAERPEGSVSTLKIQRTQQEDSAVYLCASSLRDRFMNTEAFFGQGTRLTVV.

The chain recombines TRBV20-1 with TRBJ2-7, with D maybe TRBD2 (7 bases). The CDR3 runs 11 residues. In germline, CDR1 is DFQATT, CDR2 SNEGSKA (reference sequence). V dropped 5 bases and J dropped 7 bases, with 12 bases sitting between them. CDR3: CSAEGGREQYF. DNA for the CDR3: TGCAGTGCTGAGGGGGGGAGGGAGCAGTACTTC.

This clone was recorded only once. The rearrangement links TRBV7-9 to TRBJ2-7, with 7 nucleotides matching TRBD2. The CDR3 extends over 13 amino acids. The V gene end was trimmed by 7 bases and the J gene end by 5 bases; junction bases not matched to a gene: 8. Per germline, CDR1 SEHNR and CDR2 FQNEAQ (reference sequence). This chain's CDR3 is CASTSTTSDEQYF. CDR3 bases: TGTGCCAGCACCTCGACAACTAGCGACGAGCAGTACTTC.

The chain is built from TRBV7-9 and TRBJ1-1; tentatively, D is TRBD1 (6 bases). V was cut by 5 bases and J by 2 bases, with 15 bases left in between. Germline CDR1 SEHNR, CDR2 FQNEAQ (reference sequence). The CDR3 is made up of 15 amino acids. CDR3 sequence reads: CASSRGTTLNTEAFF. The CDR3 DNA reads TGTGCCAGCAGCCGCGGGACAACCCTAAACACTGAAGCTTTCTTT. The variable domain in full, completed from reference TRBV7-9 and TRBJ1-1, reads DTGVSQNPRHKITKRGQNVTFRCDPISEHNRLYWYRQTLGQGPEFLTYFQNEAQLEKSRLLSDRFSAERPKGSFSTLEIQRTEQGDSAMYLCASSRGTTLNTEAFFGQGTRLTVV.

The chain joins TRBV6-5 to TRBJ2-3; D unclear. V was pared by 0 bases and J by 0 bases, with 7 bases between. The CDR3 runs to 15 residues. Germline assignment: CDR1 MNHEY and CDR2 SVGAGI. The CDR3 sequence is CASSYSSGSTDTQYF. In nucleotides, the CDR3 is TGTGCCAGCAGTTACTCTTCCGGTAGCACAGATACGCAGTATTTT.

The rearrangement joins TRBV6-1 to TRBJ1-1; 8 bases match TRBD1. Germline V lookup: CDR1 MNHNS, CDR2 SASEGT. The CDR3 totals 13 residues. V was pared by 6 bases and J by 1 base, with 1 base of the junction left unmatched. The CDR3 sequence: CASSRGPNTEAFF. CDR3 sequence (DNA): TGTGCCAGCAGCAGGGGGCCGAACACTGAAGCTTTCTTT.

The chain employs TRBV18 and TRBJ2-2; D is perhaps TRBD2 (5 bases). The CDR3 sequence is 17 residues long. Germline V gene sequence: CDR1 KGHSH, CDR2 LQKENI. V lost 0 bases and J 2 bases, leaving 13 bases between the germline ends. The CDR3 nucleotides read TGTGCCAGCTCACCACCTATTGTTTCTAGCAACACCGGGGAGCTGTTTTTT. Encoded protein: CASSPPIVSSNTGELFF.

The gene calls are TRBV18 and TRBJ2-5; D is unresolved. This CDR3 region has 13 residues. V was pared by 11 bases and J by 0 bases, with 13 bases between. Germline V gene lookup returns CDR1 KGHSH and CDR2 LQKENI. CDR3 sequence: CAGRPSNQETQYF. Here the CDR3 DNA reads TGTGCCGGGCGGCCCTCCAACCAAGAGACCCAGTACTTC.

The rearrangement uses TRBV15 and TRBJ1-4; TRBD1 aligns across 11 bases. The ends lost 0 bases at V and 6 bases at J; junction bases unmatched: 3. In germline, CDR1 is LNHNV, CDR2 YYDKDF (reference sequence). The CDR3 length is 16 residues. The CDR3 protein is CATSRDLDRGHEKLFF. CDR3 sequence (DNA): TGTGCCACCAGCAGAGATTTGGACAGGGGGCATGAAAAACTGTTTTTT.

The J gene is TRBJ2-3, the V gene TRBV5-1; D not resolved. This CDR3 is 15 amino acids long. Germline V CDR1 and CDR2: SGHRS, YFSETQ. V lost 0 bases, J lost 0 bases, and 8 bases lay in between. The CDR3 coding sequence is TGCGCCAGCAGCTTGGCGGTTGGAAGCACAGATACGCAGTATTTT. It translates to CASSLAVGSTDTQYF. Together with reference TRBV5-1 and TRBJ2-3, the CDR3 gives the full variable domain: KAGVTQTPRYLIKTRGQQVTLSCSPISGHRSVSWYQQTPGQGLQFLFEYFSETQRNKGNFPGRFSGRQFSNSRSEMNVSTLELGDSALYLCASSLAVGSTDTQYFGPGTRLTVL.

The CDR3 spells CASSHRQGARNEQFF. CDR3 coding DNA: TGTGCCAGCAGTCATCGACAGGGGGCTCGCAATGAGCAGTTCTTC. The chain has TRBV6-1 and TRBJ2-1; 10 bases match TRBD1. The CDR3 covers 15 residues. CDR1 and CDR2 (germline): MNHNS, SASEGT. The V and J ends lost 5 bases and 6 bases, in that order; junction bases with no gene match: 7.

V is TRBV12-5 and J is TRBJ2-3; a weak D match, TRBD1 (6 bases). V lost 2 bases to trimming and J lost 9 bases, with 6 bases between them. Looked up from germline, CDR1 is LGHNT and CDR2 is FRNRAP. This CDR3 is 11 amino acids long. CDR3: CASGLTGTQYF. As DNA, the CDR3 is TGTGCTAGTGGTTTGACAGGGACGCAGTATTTT.

CDR3 bases: TGCAGCGTTGATCTGGAGGGAACTAATGAAAAACTGTTTTTT. This codes for CSVDLEGTNEKLFF. The chain links TRBV29-1 to TRBJ1-4; D remains unclear. The length of the CDR3 is 14 residues. Per the germline V gene, CDR1 is SQVTM and CDR2 is ANQGSEA. The V end lost 3 bases, the J end lost 1 base, and 9 bases lay between the germline ends.

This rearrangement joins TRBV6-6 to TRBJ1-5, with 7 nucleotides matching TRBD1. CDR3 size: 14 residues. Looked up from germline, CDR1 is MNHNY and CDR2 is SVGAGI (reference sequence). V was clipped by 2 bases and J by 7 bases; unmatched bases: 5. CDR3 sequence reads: CASSYGRGLQPQHF. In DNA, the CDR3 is TGTGCCAGCAGTTACGGCAGGGGGTTACAGCCCCAGCATTTT.

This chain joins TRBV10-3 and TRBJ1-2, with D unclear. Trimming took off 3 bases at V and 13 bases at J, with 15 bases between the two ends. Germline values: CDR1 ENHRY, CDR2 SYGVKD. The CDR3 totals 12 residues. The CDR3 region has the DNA TGTGCCATCAGTGACCGGGTCTTTGTGCTCACCTTC. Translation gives CAISDRVFVLTF.

CDR3 coding DNA: TGCGCCAGCAGCTTGGGGGCGGAACATGGGGAGCAGTACTTC. It is translated as CASSLGAEHGEQYF. V usage is TRBV5-1 and J usage is TRBJ2-7; no firm D call. Trimming stripped 0 bases from V and 7 bases from J, with 14 bases between. The CDR3 is 14 residues long. The V gene's germline CDR1 is SGHRS and CDR2 YFSETQ.

CDR3 residues: CASSNGLRGGDEQFF. CDR3 DNA: TGTGCCAGCAGCAATGGGCTGCGGGGGGGCGATGAGCAGTTCTTC. V is TRBV11-2 and J is TRBJ2-1, with 9 bases aligning to TRBD2. Unmatched junction bases numbered 10, after V lost 5 bases and J lost 8 bases. Germline V gene sequence: CDR1 SGHAT, CDR2 FQNNGV. The CDR3 covers 15 residues.

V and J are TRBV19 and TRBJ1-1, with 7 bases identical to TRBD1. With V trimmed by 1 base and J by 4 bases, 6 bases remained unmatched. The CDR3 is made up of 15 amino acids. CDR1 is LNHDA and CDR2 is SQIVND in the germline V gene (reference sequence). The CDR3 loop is CASSIADREGTEAFF. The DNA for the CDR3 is TGTGCCAGTAGTATAGCTGACAGGGAGGGCACTGAAGCTTTCTTT.

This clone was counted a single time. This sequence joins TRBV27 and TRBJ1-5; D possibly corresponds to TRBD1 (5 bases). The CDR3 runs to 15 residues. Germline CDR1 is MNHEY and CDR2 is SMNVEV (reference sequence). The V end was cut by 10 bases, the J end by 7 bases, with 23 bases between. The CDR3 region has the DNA TGTGCCACCCGACCCCGGGGGAATGTTGGACAGCCCCAGCATTTT. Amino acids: CATRPRGNVGQPQHF.

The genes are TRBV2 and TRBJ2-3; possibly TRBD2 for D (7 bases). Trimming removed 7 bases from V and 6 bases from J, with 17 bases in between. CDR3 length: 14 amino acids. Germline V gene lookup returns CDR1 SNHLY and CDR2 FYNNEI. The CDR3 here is CASKWGGHVDTQYF. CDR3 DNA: TGTGCCAGCAAATGGGGGGGCCATGTGGATACGCAGTATTTT.

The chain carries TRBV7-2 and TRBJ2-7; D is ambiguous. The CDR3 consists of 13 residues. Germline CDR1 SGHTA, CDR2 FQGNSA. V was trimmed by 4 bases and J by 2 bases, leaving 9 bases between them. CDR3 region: CASSWAEAYEQYF. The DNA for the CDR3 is TGTGCCAGCAGCTGGGCAGAGGCCTACGAGCAGTACTTC.

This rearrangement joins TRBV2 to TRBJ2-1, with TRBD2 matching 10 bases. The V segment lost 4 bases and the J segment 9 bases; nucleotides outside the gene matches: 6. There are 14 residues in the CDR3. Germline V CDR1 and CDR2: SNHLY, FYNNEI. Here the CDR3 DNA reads TGTGCCAGCAGTGGTCAGGGGACTAGCGTTGAGCAGTTCTTC. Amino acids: CASSGQGTSVEQFF.

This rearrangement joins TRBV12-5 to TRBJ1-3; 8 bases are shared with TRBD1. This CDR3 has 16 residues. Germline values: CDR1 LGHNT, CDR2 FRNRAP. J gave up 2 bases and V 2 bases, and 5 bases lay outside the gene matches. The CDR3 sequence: CASGLPTGEPGNTIYF. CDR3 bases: TGTGCTAGTGGTTTGCCGACAGGGGAGCCTGGAAACACCATATATTTT. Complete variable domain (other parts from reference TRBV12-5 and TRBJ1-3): DARVTQTPRHKVTEMGQEVTMRCQPILGHNTVFWYRQTMMQGLELLAYFRNRAPLDDSGMPKDRFSAEMPDATLATLKIQPSEPRDSAVYFCASGLPTGEPGNTIYFGEGSWLTVV.